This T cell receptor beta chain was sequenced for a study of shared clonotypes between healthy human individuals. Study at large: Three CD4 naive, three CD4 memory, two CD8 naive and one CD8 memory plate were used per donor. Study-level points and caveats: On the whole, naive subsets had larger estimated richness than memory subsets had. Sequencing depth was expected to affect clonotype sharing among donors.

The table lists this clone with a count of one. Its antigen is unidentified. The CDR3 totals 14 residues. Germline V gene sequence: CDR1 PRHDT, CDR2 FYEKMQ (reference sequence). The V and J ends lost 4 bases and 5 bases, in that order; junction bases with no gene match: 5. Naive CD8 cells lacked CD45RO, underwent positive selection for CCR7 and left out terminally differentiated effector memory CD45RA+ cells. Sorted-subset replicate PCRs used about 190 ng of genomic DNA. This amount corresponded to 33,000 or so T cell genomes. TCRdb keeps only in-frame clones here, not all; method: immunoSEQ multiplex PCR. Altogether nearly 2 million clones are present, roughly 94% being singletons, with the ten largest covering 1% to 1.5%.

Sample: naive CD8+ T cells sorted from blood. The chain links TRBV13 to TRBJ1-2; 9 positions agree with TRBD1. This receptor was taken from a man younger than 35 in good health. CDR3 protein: CASSSDRGDYGYTF. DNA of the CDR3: TGTGCCAGCAGCTCGGACAGGGGTGATTATGGCTACACCTTC.